These 14 T cell receptor beta chains originate from one sample sequenced in a study of CD8 T cells in Susac syndrome. The authors reverse transcribed about 0.45 to 1 ug RNA with random hexamers. TCRdb re-derived calls from the immunoSEQ multiplex PCR reads in MiXCR, one entry per CDR3 protein. The sample records roughly 190,000 distinct CDR3 sequences, about 95% being singletons. The sequenced sample was CD8+ T cells from PBMCs. All receptors derive from a human donor with Susac syndrome.

V is TRBV13 and J is TRBJ2-5; 7 bases are shared with TRBD2. V shed 2 bases, J shed 3 bases, and the junction held 9 bases outside the gene matches. The CDR3 extends over 16 amino acids. Germline CDR1 and CDR2: PRHDT and FYEKMQ (reference sequence). This chain's CDR3 is CASSLISGLDEETQYF. Written as DNA, the CDR3 is TGTGCCAGCAGCTTAATCTCCGGACTAGATGAAGAGACCCAGTACTTC.

This clonotype was counted once. The chain links TRBV4-1 to TRBJ2-7; 9 bases map to TRBD2. The length of the CDR3 is 16 residues. The V and J ends lost 5 bases and 3 bases, in that order; junction bases with no gene match: 11. Germline CDR1 reads MGHRA; CDR2 reads YSYEKL. CDR3 protein: CASSSNSGRTSYEQYF. The DNA for the CDR3 is TGCGCCAGCAGCTCGAATAGCGGGAGAACCAGCTACGAGCAGTACTTC.

The V and J genes are TRBV7-9 and TRBJ2-5; 9 bases fit TRBD1. This CDR3 is built from 16 residues. The V segment lost 4 bases and the J segment 3 bases; nucleotides outside the gene matches: 9. The germline gives CDR1 SEHNR, CDR2 FQNEAQ (reference sequence). CDR3 loop: CASSSTRDREEETQYF. For the CDR3, the DNA is TGTGCCAGCAGCTCGACTCGGGACAGGGAGGAAGAGACCCAGTACTTC.

The chain recombines TRBV5-1 with TRBJ1-1; TRBD1 is a possible D gene (5 bases). V lost 0 bases, J lost 2 bases, and 11 bases lay in between. CDR1 SGHRS and CDR2 YFSETQ come from the germline V gene. This CDR3 spans 15 amino acids. The CDR3 reads CASSLEAGQNTEAFF. CDR3 in DNA: TGCGCCAGCAGCTTGGAGGCAGGGCAAAACACTGAAGCTTTCTTT.

The chain recombines TRBV20-1 with TRBJ2-5, with a possible D match to TRBD1 (5 bases). Germline loops: CDR1 DFQATT, CDR2 SNEGSKA (reference sequence). Trimming pared 6 bases from V and 4 bases from J, leaving 12 bases between. This CDR3 is built from 12 residues. The CDR3 spells CSATVDVETQYF. The CDR3 nucleotides read TGCAGTGCGACAGTTGATGTAGAGACCCAGTACTTC.

The chain carries TRBV11-2 and TRBJ2-5, with TRBD2 identical over 7 bases. This CDR3 spans 17 amino acids. V lost 0 bases to trimming and J lost 2 bases; unmatched junction nucleotides: 9. Germline V gene sequence: CDR1 SGHAT, CDR2 FQNNGV. In DNA, the CDR3 is TGTGCCAGCAGCTTAGATCACGGGGAGGGGATACAAGAGACCCAGTACTTC. Protein product: CASSLDHGEGIQETQYF.

The chain combines TRBV13 with TRBJ2-1; TRBD2 matches at 8 bases. The CDR3 runs to 17 residues. Unmatched junction bases numbered 8, after V lost 0 bases and J lost 4 bases. The V gene's germline CDR1 is PRHDT and CDR2 FYEKMQ (reference sequence). This CDR3 is CASSLGFRTSSYNEQFF. CDR3 nucleotide sequence: TGTGCCAGCAGCTTAGGCTTTAGGACTAGCAGTTACAATGAGCAGTTCTTC.

In this sample, this clonotype turned up once. The gene calls are TRBV30 and TRBJ1-1; D is unresolved. V was trimmed by 5 bases and J by 0 bases, leaving 13 bases between them. The CDR3 is 14 amino acids. Germline V gene lookup returns CDR1 GTSNPN and CDR2 SVGIG (reference sequence). The CDR3 reads CAWDRVGMNTEAFF. CDR3 nucleotides: TGTGCCTGGGACCGTGTGGGGATGAACACTGAAGCTTTCTTT.

The genes are TRBV11-2 and TRBJ2-2; D is possibly TRBD2 (5 bases). Germline V gene sequence: CDR1 SGHAT, CDR2 FQNNGV. V lost 4 bases and J 9 bases, leaving 9 bases between the germline ends. The CDR3 sequence is 12 residues long. The CDR3 is CASSWAGRELFF. In DNA form, the CDR3 reads TGTGCCAGCAGCTGGGCGGGCCGGGAGCTGTTTTTT.

This chain's CDR3 is CASSTGGTGYVEQFF. In nucleotides, the CDR3 is TGCGCCAGCAGCACTGGTGGGACAGGGTATGTTGAGCAGTTCTTC. The chain combines TRBV5-1 with TRBJ2-1; 9 bases are a match to TRBD1. This CDR3 has 15 amino acids. V trimming: 4 bases; J trimming: 9 bases; junction bases outside the gene matches: 11. Germline CDR1 is SGHRS and CDR2 is YFSETQ. The full variable domain, rest sourced from reference TRBV5-1 and TRBJ2-1, is KAGVTQTPRYLIKTRGQQVTLSCSPISGHRSVSWYQQTPGQGLQFLFEYFSETQRNKGNFPGRFSGRQFSNSRSEMNVSTLELGDSALYLCASSTGGTGYVEQFFGPGTRLTVL.

The rearrangement joins TRBV4-1 to TRBJ2-7; tentatively, D is TRBD1 or TRBD2 (5 bases each). The CDR3 is 14 residues long. V was pared by 3 bases and J by 2 bases, with 11 bases between. The germline V gene encodes CDR1 MGHRA and CDR2 YSYEKL. Here the CDR3 reads CASSQGDRPYEQYF. CDR3 sequence (DNA): TGCGCCAGCAGCCAGGGGGACCGCCCCTACGAGCAGTACTTC.

This chain links TRBV20-1 with TRBJ2-7; D gene uncertain. The CDR3 length is 13 residues. The germline gives CDR1 DFQATT, CDR2 SNEGSKA (reference sequence). Trimming removed 2 bases at V and 0 bases at J, with 8 bases between. CDR3 residues: CSARRYLSYEQYF. The CDR3 DNA is TGCAGTGCTAGAAGGTACCTCTCCTACGAGCAGTACTTC.

This chain links TRBV9 with TRBJ2-3; D ambiguous. Trimming stripped 0 bases from V and 1 base from J, with 9 bases between. The CDR3 is made up of 15 amino acids. Germline loops: CDR1 SGDLS, CDR2 YYNGEE. The CDR3 coding sequence is TGTGCCAGCAGCGTAGGAGGTAGGGGCACAGATACGCAGTATTTT. Its protein is CASSVGGRGTDTQYF.

This chain connects TRBV29-1 to TRBJ1-2; weak D call: TRBD1 (5 bases). The V and J ends lost 7 bases and 3 bases respectively, with 15 bases between them. The CDR3 contains 13 residues. Germline CDR1 SQVTM, CDR2 ANQGSEA. The CDR3 bases are TGCAGCGCCCCGGACACTTCCCACTATGGCTACACCTTC. Translated, it gives CSAPDTSHYGYTF.